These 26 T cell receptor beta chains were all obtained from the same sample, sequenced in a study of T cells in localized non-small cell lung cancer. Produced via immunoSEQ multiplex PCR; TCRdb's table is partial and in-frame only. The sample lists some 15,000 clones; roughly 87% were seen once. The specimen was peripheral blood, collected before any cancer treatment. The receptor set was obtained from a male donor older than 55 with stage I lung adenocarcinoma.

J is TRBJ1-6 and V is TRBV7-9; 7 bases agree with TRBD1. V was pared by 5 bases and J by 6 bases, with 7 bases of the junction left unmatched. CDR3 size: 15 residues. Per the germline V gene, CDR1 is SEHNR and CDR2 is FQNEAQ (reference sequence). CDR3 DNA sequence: TGTGCCAGCAGCAGACGACAGGGCAGTAATTCACCCCTCCACTTT. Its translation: CASSRRQGSNSPLHF.

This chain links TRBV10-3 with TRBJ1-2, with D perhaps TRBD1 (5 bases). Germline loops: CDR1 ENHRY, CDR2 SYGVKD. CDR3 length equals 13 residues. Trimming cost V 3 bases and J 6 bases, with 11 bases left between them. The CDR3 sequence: CAISEGARDGYTF. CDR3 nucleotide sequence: TGTGCCATCAGTGAAGGGGCCAGGGATGGCTACACCTTC.

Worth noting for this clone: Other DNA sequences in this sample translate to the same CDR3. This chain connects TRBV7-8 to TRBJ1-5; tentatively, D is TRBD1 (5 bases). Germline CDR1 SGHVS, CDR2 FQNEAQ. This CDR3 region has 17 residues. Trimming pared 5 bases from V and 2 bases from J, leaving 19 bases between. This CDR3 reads CASSGGVRGAGNQPQHF. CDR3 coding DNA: TGTGCCAGCAGCGGGGGGGTGCGTGGGGCAGGCAATCAGCCCCAGCATTTT.

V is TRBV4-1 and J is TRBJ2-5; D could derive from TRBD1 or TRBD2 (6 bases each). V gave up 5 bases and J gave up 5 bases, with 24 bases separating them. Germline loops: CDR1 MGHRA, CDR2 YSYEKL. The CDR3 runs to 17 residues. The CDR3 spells CASSKERNIGGRETQYF. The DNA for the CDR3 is TGCGCCAGCAGCAAGGAGAGAAATATAGGGGGGCGGGAGACCCAGTACTTC.

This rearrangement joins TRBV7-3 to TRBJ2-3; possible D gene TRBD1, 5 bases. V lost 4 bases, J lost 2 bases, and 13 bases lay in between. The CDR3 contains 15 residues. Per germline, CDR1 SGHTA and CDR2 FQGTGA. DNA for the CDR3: TGTGCCAGCAGCTACCTTCCAGGGAACACAGATACGCAGTATTTT. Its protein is CASSYLPGNTDTQYF.

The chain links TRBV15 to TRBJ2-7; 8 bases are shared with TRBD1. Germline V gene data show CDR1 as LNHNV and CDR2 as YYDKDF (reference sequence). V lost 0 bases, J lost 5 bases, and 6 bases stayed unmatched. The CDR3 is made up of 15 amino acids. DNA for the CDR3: TGTGCCACCAGCAGAGATCCAGGGGGCCTTGACGAGCAGTACTTC. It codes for CATSRDPGGLDEQYF.

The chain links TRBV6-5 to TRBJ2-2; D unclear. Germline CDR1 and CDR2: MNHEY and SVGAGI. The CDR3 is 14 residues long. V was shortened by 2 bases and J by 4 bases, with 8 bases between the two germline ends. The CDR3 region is CASSYGRSTGELFF. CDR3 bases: TGTGCCAGCAGTTACGGTAGAAGCACCGGGGAGCTGTTTTTT.

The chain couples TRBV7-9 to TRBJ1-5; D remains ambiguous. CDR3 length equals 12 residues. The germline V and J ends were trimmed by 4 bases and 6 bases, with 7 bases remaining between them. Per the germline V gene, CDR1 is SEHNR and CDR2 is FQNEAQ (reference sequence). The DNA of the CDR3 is TGTGCCAGCAGCTCGGCCGTTCAGCCCCAGCATTTT. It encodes CASSSAVQPQHF. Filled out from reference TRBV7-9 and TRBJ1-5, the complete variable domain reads DTGVSQNPRHKITKRGQNVTFRCDPISEHNRLYWYRQTLGQGPEFLTYFQNEAQLEKSRLLSDRFSAERPKGSFSTLEIQRTEQGDSAMYLCASSSAVQPQHFGDGTRLSIL.

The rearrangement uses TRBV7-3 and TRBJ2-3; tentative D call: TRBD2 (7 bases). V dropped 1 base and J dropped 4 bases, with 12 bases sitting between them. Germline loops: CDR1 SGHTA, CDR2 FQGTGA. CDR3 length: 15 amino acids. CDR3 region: CASSLSAGAADTQYF. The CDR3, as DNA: TGTGCCAGCAGCTTAAGCGCGGGGGCCGCAGATACGCAGTATTTT.

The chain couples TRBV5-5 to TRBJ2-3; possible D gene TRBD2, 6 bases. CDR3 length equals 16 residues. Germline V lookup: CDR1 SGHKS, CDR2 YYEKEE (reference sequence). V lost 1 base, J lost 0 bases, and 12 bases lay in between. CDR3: CASSLRSGPSTDTQYF. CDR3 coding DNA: TGTGCCAGCAGCTTGCGTAGCGGACCCAGCACAGATACGCAGTATTTT.

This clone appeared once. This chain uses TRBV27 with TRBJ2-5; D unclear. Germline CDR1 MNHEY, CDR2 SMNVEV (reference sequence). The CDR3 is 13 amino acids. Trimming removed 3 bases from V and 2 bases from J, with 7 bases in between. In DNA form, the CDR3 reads TGTGCCAGCAGTTTTCGGGTTCAAGAGACCCAGTACTTC. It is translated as CASSFRVQETQYF.

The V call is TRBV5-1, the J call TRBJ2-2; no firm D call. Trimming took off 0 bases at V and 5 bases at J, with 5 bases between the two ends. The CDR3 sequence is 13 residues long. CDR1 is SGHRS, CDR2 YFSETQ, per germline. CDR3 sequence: CASSLGGTGELFF. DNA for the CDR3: TGCGCCAGCAGCTTGGGGGGTACCGGGGAGCTGTTTTTT.

CDR3 sequence: CASKQGVYTGELFF. CDR3 in DNA: TGTGCCAGCAAACAGGGGGTCTACACCGGGGAGCTGTTTTTT. The chain is built from TRBV6-6 and TRBJ2-2; 8 nucleotides agree with TRBD1. Losses at the gene ends were 7 bases for V and 3 bases for J; bases not matched to a gene: 4. CDR3 length: 14 residues. Germline lookup yields CDR1 MNHNY and CDR2 SVGAGI (reference sequence).

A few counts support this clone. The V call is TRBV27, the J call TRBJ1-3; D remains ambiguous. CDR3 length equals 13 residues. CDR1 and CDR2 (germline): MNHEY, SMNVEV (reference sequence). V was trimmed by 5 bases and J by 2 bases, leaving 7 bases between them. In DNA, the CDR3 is TGTGCCAGCAGTGTTAACACTGGAAACACCATATATTTT. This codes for CASSVNTGNTIYF.

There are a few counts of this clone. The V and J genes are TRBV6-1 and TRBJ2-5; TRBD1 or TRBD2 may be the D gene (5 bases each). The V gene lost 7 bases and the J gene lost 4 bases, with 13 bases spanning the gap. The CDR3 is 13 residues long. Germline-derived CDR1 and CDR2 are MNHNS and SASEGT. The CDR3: CASKRGVGETQYF. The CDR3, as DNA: TGTGCCAGCAAGAGAGGGGTGGGAGAGACCCAGTACTTC.

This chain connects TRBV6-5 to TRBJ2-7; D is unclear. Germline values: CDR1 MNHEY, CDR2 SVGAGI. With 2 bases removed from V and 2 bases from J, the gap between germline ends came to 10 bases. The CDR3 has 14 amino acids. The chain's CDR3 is CASSYTIGPYEQYF. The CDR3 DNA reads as TGTGCCAGCAGTTACACTATAGGGCCCTACGAGCAGTACTTC.

The CDR3 coding sequence is TGTGCCAGCAGTTACCTGGGGACGGGCAATCAGCCCCAGCATTTT. Amino acids: CASSYLGTGNQPQHF. The rearrangement joins TRBV6-6 to TRBJ1-5; D is possibly TRBD1 (5 bases). V lost 2 bases and J 2 bases, leaving 10 bases between the germline ends. This CDR3 is built from 15 residues. Germline assignment: CDR1 MNHNY and CDR2 SVGAGI (reference sequence).

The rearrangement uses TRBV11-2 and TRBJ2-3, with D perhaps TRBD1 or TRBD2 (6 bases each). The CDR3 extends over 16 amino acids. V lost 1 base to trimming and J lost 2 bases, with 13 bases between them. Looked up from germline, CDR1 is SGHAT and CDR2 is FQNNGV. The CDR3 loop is CASSLAWGDNTDTQYF. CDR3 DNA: TGTGCCAGCAGCTTAGCGTGGGGGGACAACACAGATACGCAGTATTTT.

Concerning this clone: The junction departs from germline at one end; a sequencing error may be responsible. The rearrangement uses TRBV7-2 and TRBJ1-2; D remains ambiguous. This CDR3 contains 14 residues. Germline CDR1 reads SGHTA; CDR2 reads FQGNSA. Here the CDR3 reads CASSPVADNDGYTF. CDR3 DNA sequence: TGTGCCAGCAGCCCGGTGGCAGATAACGATGGCTACACCTTC.

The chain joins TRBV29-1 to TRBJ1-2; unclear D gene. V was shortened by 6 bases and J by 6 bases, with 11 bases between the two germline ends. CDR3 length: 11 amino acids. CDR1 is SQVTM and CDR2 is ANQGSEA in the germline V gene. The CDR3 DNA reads TGCAGCGTGGCCCCAAAAAATGGCTACACCTTC. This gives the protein CSVAPKNGYTF.

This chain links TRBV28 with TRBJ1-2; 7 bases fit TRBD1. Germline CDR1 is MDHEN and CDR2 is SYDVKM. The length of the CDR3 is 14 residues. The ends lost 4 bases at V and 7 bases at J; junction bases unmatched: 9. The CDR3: CASSSSEGAPGYTF. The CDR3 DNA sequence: TGTGCCAGCAGTTCCTCCGAGGGGGCGCCTGGCTACACCTTC.

Here the CDR3 DNA reads TGCGCCAGCAGCTTGGAAACAGGGGGGTACGAGCAGTACTTC. Amino acid sequence: CASSLETGGYEQYF. The chain uses TRBV5-1 and TRBJ2-7; 8 positions match TRBD1. This CDR3 spans 14 amino acids. Germline trimming cut 0 bases from V and 4 bases from J; bases unmatched to any gene: 3. CDR1 and CDR2 (germline): SGHRS, YFSETQ.

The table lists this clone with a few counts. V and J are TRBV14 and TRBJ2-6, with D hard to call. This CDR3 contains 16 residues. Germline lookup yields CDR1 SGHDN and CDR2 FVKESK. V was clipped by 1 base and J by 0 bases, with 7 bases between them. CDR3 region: CASSQVRVSGANVLTF. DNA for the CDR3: TGTGCCAGCAGCCAAGTGAGAGTCTCTGGGGCCAACGTCCTGACTTTC.

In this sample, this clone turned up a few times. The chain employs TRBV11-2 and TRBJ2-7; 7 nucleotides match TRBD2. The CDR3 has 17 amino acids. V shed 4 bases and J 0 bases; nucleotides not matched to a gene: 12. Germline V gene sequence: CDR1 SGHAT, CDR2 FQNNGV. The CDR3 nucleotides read TGTGCCAGCAGCTCCCTGAGACTAGCTGTGAGCTCCTACGAGCAGTACTTC. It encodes CASSSLRLAVSSYEQYF.

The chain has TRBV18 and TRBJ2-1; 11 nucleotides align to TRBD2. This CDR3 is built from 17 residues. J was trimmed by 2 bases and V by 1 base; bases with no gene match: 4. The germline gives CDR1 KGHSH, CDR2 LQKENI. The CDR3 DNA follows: TGTGCCAGCTCACCACGTTTAGCGGGGGGGACCTACAATGAGCAGTTCTTC. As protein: CASSPRLAGGTYNEQFF.

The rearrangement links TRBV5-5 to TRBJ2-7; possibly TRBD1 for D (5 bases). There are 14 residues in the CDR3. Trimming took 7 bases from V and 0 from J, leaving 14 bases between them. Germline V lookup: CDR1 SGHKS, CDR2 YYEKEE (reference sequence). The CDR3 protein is CASLQGLSSYEQYF. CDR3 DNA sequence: TGTGCCAGCCTGCAGGGTCTCAGCTCCTACGAGCAGTACTTC. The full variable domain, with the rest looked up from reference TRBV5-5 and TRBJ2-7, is DAGVTQSPTHLIKTRGQQVTLRCSPISGHKSVSWYQQVLGQGPQFIFQYYEKEERGRGNFPDRFSARQFPNYSSELNVNALLLGDSALYLCASLQGLSSYEQYFGPGTRLTVT.